The sequence of this T cell receptor (beta chain) was determined in a study of technical replicates of blood from a few donors. The CDR3 has 14 amino acids. Germline lookup yields CDR1 SGHVS and CDR2 FQNEAQ. Trimming removed 1 base from V and 7 bases from J; junction bases left unmatched: 4. Here immunoSEQ multiplex PCR was the method, and the copy in TCRdb shows in-frame clones only, minus some. The table has about 79,000 clones, approximately 94% seen once. Sequencing input: T cells isolated from PBMCs. The V and J genes are TRBV7-8 and TRBJ2-7, with TRBD2 matching over 10 bases. The receptor was derived from a human donor in good health. CDR3 loop: CASSLELAGKEQYF. In DNA form, the CDR3 reads TGTGCCAGCAGCTTAGAACTAGCGGGAAAGGAGCAGTACTTC.